This TCR beta chain came from a study of cytomegalovirus exposure and HLA in healthy donors. With 60 Vbeta and 13 Jbeta primers, the PCR was carried out. Libraries were prepared by immunoSEQ multiplex PCR; TCRdb keeps only in-frame clonotypes and omits some of them. The sample holds around 250,000 clones, around 81% seen once. This CDR3 has 15 residues. Findings of the study overall: Immune exposure information comprised only CMV serostatus. A later analysis found most CMV-associated TCR beta chains apparently HLA-restricted. In a later analysis, HLA-associated beta chains showed higher expansion and lower generation probabilities than comparable chains.

About this clone: What it recognizes is unknown.

The source of this sequence is a woman aged 55-69 years in good health and CMV-seropositive. The sequencing input was PBMCs. The J gene is TRBJ2-7, the V gene TRBV21-1; the table's D call, TRBD2, was not checked against the DNA. TRBV21-1 is labeled a pseudogene. The CDR3 DNA is TGTGCCAGCAGCAAACCATGGCGGGACGACTACGAGCAGTACTTC. It yields the protein CASSKPWRDDYEQYF.